Presented here are 32 T cell receptor beta chains from one specimen sequenced in a study of cytomegalovirus exposure and HLA in healthy donors. The PCR contained 60 Vbeta and 13 Jbeta primers. This table comes from immunoSEQ multiplex PCR, and its TCRdb copy is limited to in-frame clones, with some not included. The repertoire includes about 190,000 clones, under 85% of them detected once, and about a tenth sits in the top ten. Sequencing was performed on PBMCs. Receptor source: a woman between 50 and 59 years old in good health and CMV-seropositive.

The table lists this clone with a count of one. V is TRBV19 and J is TRBJ1-4, with D maybe TRBD1 (6 bases). The V end lost 3 bases, the J end lost 4 bases, and 12 bases lay between the germline ends. CDR3 length: 15 residues. Germline CDR1 reads LNHDA; CDR2 reads SQIVND (reference sequence). CDR3 residues: CASSIRTAFNEKLFF. CDR3 in DNA: TGTGCCAGTAGTATCCGGACAGCTTTTAATGAAAAACTGTTTTTT.

V usage is TRBV28 and J usage is TRBJ2-7; 7 bases are a match to TRBD1. Trimming at V came to 2 bases and at J to 1 base, leaving 5 bases not matched to a gene. Germline V gene sequence: CDR1 MDHEN, CDR2 SYDVKM. This CDR3 contains 15 residues. In DNA, the CDR3 is TGTGCCAGCAGTTTAGGGGGACAGAAATCCTACGAGCAGTACTTC. Its protein product is CASSLGGQKSYEQYF. The full variable domain, its missing parts supplied by reference TRBV28 and TRBJ2-7, is DVKVTQSSRYLVKRTGEKVFLECVQDMDHENMFWYRQDPGLGLRLIYFSYDVKMKEKGDIPEGYSVSREKKERFSLILESASTNQTSMYLCASSLGGQKSYEQYFGPGTRLTVT.

The gene calls are TRBV4-2 and TRBJ1-1; 8 nucleotides align to TRBD1. Germline V gene lookup returns CDR1 LGHNA and CDR2 YNFKEQ. With 4 bases clipped from V and 0 bases from J, the junction kept 13 bases outside the gene matches. The CDR3 sequence is 18 residues long. The CDR3, as DNA: TGTGCCAGCAGCCCGCAGTCCGGGACAGGATATGTGAACACTGAAGCTTTCTTT. Translated: CASSPQSGTGYVNTEAFF.

The V and J genes are TRBV9 and TRBJ1-3, with 7 bases that match TRBD1. Losses at the gene ends were 5 bases for V and 9 bases for J; bases not matched to a gene: 14. CDR3 length equals 15 residues. From germline, CDR1 is SGDLS and CDR2 YYNGEE. The CDR3 DNA reads TGTGCCAGCAGTTCCGAGACAGGGCCGTGGGGCACCATATATTTT. Protein: CASSSETGPWGTIYF.

The rearrangement joins TRBV6-5 to TRBJ2-1; 7 positions agree with TRBD2. From germline, CDR1 is MNHEY and CDR2 SVGAGI. V shed 4 bases, J shed 2 bases, and the junction held 2 bases outside the gene matches. The CDR3 is made up of 14 amino acids. The DNA for the CDR3 is TGTGCCAGCAGTTCGGCGGGGGCCTACAATGAGCAGTTCTTC. Protein product: CASSSAGAYNEQFF.

This rearrangement joins TRBV6-5 to TRBJ1-4; no firm D call. This CDR3 contains 15 residues. V lost 4 bases and J 6 bases, leaving 15 bases between the germline ends. Germline CDR1 is MNHEY and CDR2 is SVGAGI. CDR3 protein: CASSFGPGGDEKLFF. Here the CDR3 DNA reads TGTGCCAGCAGTTTCGGGCCAGGAGGCGATGAAAAACTGTTTTTT.

The chain has TRBV7-3 and TRBJ2-3; perhaps TRBD1 as D (6 bases). The CDR3 is made up of 16 amino acids. CDR1 and CDR2 (germline): SGHTA, FQGTGA. Trimming left V 2 bases short and J 0 bases short, with 12 bases between. As DNA, the CDR3 is TGTGCCAGCAGCTTAGGTACAGGGCTTAGCACAGATACGCAGTATTTT. Translated, it gives CASSLGTGLSTDTQYF. Looking up the rest from reference TRBV7-3 and TRBJ2-3 gives the full variable domain: GAGVSQTPSNKVTEKGKYVELRCDPISGHTALYWYRQSLGQGPEFLIYFQGTGAADDSGLPNDRFFAVRPEGSVSTLKIQRTERGDSAVYLCASSLGTGLSTDTQYFGPGTRLTVL.

Here the CDR3 reads CASSLEGRGNSGELFF. CDR3 in DNA: TGTGCCAGCAGCTTAGAGGGCAGGGGTAATTCCGGGGAGCTGTTTTTT. This chain joins TRBV11-2 and TRBJ2-2; maybe TRBD1 (6 bases). Per the germline V gene, CDR1 is SGHAT and CDR2 is FQNNGV. This CDR3 has 16 residues. V was shortened by 0 bases and J by 6 bases, with 14 bases between the two germline ends. Supplemented by reference TRBV11-2 and TRBJ2-2, the full variable domain reads EAGVAQSPRYKIIEKRQSVAFWCNPISGHATLYWYQQILGQGPKLLIQFQNNGVVDDSQLPKDRFSAERLKGVDSTLKIQPAKLEDSAVYLCASSLEGRGNSGELFFGEGSRLTVL.

This sequence joins TRBV19 and TRBJ2-7, with TRBD2 matching over 8 bases. The length of the CDR3 is 14 residues. Germline V lookup: CDR1 LNHDA, CDR2 SQIVND (reference sequence). The J segment lost 2 bases and the V segment lost 6 bases, leaving 6 bases of the junction unmatched. This CDR3 reads CASRRSGGTYEQYF. Here the CDR3 DNA reads TGTGCCAGTAGGAGGAGCGGGGGAACCTACGAGCAGTACTTC.

This chain uses TRBV5-1 with TRBJ2-3; 10 bases are shared with TRBD1. V lost 4 bases to trimming and J lost 3 bases; unmatched junction nucleotides: 8. The CDR3 runs 16 residues. CDR1 SGHRS and CDR2 YFSETQ come from the germline V gene. CDR3 protein: CASSPPGQGRTDTQYF. The CDR3 DNA is TGCGCCAGCAGCCCCCCGGGACAGGGGAGAACAGATACGCAGTATTTT.

V and J are TRBV7-9 and TRBJ2-1; 8 bases are shared with TRBD2. The germline V gene encodes CDR1 SEHNR and CDR2 FQNEAQ (reference sequence). Trimming removed 5 bases from V and 6 bases from J; junction bases left unmatched: 6. The CDR3 consists of 14 residues. The CDR3 is CASSPGGLVNEQFF. In DNA form, the CDR3 reads TGTGCCAGCAGCCCGGGGGGGCTGGTCAATGAGCAGTTCTTC.

The chain carries TRBV18 and TRBJ2-7, with 7 positions matching TRBD2. This CDR3 is 18 amino acids long. Germline values: CDR1 KGHSH, CDR2 LQKENI. With 2 bases clipped from V and 6 bases from J, the junction kept 19 bases outside the gene matches. CDR3 protein: CASSPVSRGSGSLSEQYF. The CDR3 DNA is TGTGCCAGCTCACCAGTATCTAGAGGTAGCGGGTCTTTGAGCGAGCAGTACTTC.

CDR3 bases: TGTGCCTGGAAGGGGGCAGGGGGTTTTATTAGGAATGAGCAGTTCTTC. It codes for CAWKGAGGFIRNEQFF. The chain is built from TRBV30 and TRBJ2-1; 7 positions agree with TRBD1. Per the germline V gene, CDR1 is GTSNPN and CDR2 is SVGIG (reference sequence). The CDR3 covers 16 residues. Germline trimming cut 4 bases from V and 7 bases from J; bases unmatched to any gene: 16.

This chain links TRBV7-3 with TRBJ2-1; 10 positions agree with TRBD2. CDR1 is SGHTA, CDR2 FQGTGA, per germline. With V trimmed by 6 bases and J by 4 bases, 12 bases remained unmatched. The CDR3 is 17 amino acids. The CDR3 reads CASSIIAGGPPYNEQFF. The CDR3 nucleotides read TGTGCCAGCAGTATTATAGCGGGGGGACCTCCTTACAATGAGCAGTTCTTC.

V is TRBV2 and J is TRBJ2-7, with D perhaps TRBD2 (5 bases). V lost 0 bases and J 1 base, leaving 19 bases between the germline ends. In germline, CDR1 is SNHLY, CDR2 FYNNEI. The CDR3 extends over 18 amino acids. The CDR3 bases are TGTGCCAGCAGTGAAGCTTACCCCCTAGCCGGGTTGTCCTACGAGCAGTACTTC. As protein: CASSEAYPLAGLSYEQYF.

The gene calls are TRBV4-3 and TRBJ2-3; TRBD2 aligns across 10 bases. CDR1 and CDR2 from the germline V gene are LGHNA and YSLEER. CDR3 length equals 17 residues. The junction had 3 bases not matched to a gene; V was cut back by 0 bases and J by 0 bases. The CDR3 sequence: CASSQEVAGGSTDTQYF. CDR3 nucleotides: TGCGCCAGCAGCCAAGAAGTAGCGGGGGGAAGCACAGATACGCAGTATTTT.

This clone was counted a single time. The chain has TRBV21-1 and TRBJ2-2; the table's D call TRBD2 went unverified against the DNA. TRBV21-1 is flagged as a pseudogene. The CDR3 extends over 15 amino acids. This CDR3 is CASSTQPKSAGELFF. The DNA for the CDR3 is TGTGCCAGCAGCACCCAGCCGAAGAGCGCCGGGGAGCTGTTTTTT.

The chain uses TRBV18 and TRBJ1-1; 10 bases are shared with TRBD1. CDR3 length: 17 residues. Germline V gene lookup returns CDR1 KGHSH and CDR2 LQKENI. Trimming removed 0 bases from V and 0 bases from J; junction bases left unmatched: 4. CDR3 nucleotide sequence: TGTGCCAGCTCACCACCCGGGACAGGGGTCCTGAACACTGAAGCTTTCTTT. It codes for CASSPPGTGVLNTEAFF.

The genes are TRBV9 and TRBJ1-2, with D maybe TRBD1 (5 bases). This CDR3 has 14 amino acids. Looked up from germline, CDR1 is SGDLS and CDR2 is YYNGEE. V lost 4 bases and J lost 8, with 18 bases in between. CDR3 bases: TGTGCCAGCAGCATCTCGACAGTTCAAGGCGGCTACACCTTC. Protein sequence: CASSISTVQGGYTF.

The chain has TRBV7-2 and TRBJ2-5, with D maybe TRBD2 (5 bases). In germline, CDR1 is SGHTA, CDR2 FQGNSA. Trimming removed 4 bases at V and 4 bases at J, with 16 bases between. This CDR3 contains 15 residues. The CDR3 is CASSSGPARGETQYF. CDR3 DNA: TGTGCCAGCAGCTCCGGGCCCGCCCGGGGAGAGACCCAGTACTTC.

The rearrangement links TRBV7-2 to TRBJ1-1, with D tentatively TRBD1 (5 bases). This CDR3 region has 13 residues. Germline V gene lookup returns CDR1 SGHTA and CDR2 FQGNSA. V was pared by 7 bases and J by 1 base, with 10 bases between. In DNA, the CDR3 is TGTGCCAGCACCTACGACAGGAACACTGAAGCTTTCTTT. Translated, it gives CASTYDRNTEAFF.

The V call is TRBV11-2, the J call TRBJ1-2; no definite D call. The germline CDR1 and CDR2 sequences are SGHAT and FQNNGV. The V end lost 5 bases, the J end lost 5 bases, and 9 bases lay between the germline ends. The CDR3 is 12 residues long. The CDR3 here is CASSPTAYGYTF. In DNA form, the CDR3 reads TGTGCCAGCAGCCCAACCGCGTATGGCTACACCTTC.

This clone was counted a single time. The V gene is TRBV6-5, the J gene TRBJ1-2; maybe TRBD1 (6 bases). CDR1 MNHEY and CDR2 SVGAGI come from the germline V gene. Trimming stripped 5 bases from V and 11 bases from J, with 21 bases between. CDR3 size: 14 residues. The CDR3 is CASSTEGGRGLYTF. For the CDR3, the DNA is TGTGCCAGCAGTACCGAAGGGGGAAGGGGCCTTTACACCTTC.

The rearrangement joins TRBV5-5 to TRBJ1-2, with 7 bases aligning to TRBD1. V shed 2 bases and J 0 bases; nucleotides not matched to a gene: 4. CDR3 length: 15 residues. CDR1 is SGHKS and CDR2 is YYEKEE in the germline V gene (reference sequence). CDR3 DNA: TGTGCCAGCAGCTTTCGACAGGGATCTAACTATGGCTACACCTTC. Translating it yields CASSFRQGSNYGYTF.

This clone was recorded only once. The chain combines TRBV28 with TRBJ2-3; TRBD1 agrees at 9 bases. The V gene's germline CDR1 is MDHEN and CDR2 SYDVKM. This CDR3 has 15 residues. V was clipped by 6 bases and J by 3 bases; unmatched bases: 7. CDR3 in DNA: TGTGCCAGCAGAAGACACGGACAGGGGACAGATACGCAGTATTTT. It translates to CASRRHGQGTDTQYF.

V gene TRBV2 combines with J gene TRBJ1-2; D remains ambiguous. Per the germline V gene, CDR1 is SNHLY and CDR2 is FYNNEI. The ends were cut back, 3 bases at V and 7 bases at J, with 15 bases in the middle. CDR3 length: 14 amino acids. CDR3 in amino acids: CASSELLNYVGYTF. The DNA for the CDR3 is TGTGCCAGCAGTGAGCTATTAAACTATGTTGGCTACACCTTC.

The chain links TRBV10-1 to TRBJ1-6; D remains unclear. The CDR3 spans 13 residues. CDR1 and CDR2 (germline): WNHNN, SYGVQD (reference sequence). Trimming took 5 bases from V and 9 from J, leaving 11 bases between them. CDR3 sequence reads: CASSLVEGSPLHF. CDR3 DNA sequence: TGCGCCAGCAGTCTCGTCGAGGGTTCACCCCTCCACTTT.

V gene TRBV7-7 combines with J gene TRBJ2-5, with D maybe TRBD1 (6 bases). The germline V and J ends were trimmed by 2 bases and 0 bases, with 7 bases remaining between them. The germline CDR1 and CDR2 sequences are SSHAT and FNYEAQ (reference sequence). The CDR3 runs to 14 residues. The CDR3 loop is CASSLTGNQETQYF. The CDR3 nucleotides read TGTGCCAGCAGCTTAACAGGGAACCAAGAGACCCAGTACTTC.

The V call is TRBV6-5, the J call TRBJ2-3; TRBD1 is a possible D gene (6 bases). The CDR3 spans 14 residues. CDR1 MNHEY and CDR2 SVGAGI come from the germline V gene. V lost 5 bases and J lost 2, with 11 bases in between. Here the CDR3 reads CASSMDSSTDTQYF. CDR3 nucleotides: TGTGCCAGCAGTATGGACAGTTCCACAGATACGCAGTATTTT.

The rearrangement uses TRBV7-3 and TRBJ2-3; D is unclear. V gave up 5 bases and J gave up 0 bases, with 12 bases separating them. Germline V lookup: CDR1 SGHTA, CDR2 FQGTGA. This CDR3 has 15 amino acids. The CDR3 DNA reads as TGTGCCAGCAGCACCCGGTCCCTGAGCACAGATACGCAGTATTTT. Its protein is CASSTRSLSTDTQYF.

V and J are TRBV7-2 and TRBJ2-1; tentatively, D is TRBD2 (5 bases). The CDR3 extends over 16 amino acids. CDR1 SGHTA and CDR2 FQGNSA come from the germline V gene. The V and J ends lost 3 bases and 0 bases respectively, with 12 bases between them. The CDR3 DNA reads as TGTGCCAGCAGCTTGTGGCGCGGGTCCTCCTACAATGAGCAGTTCTTC. It yields the protein CASSLWRGSSYNEQFF. The full variable domain, rest sourced from reference TRBV7-2 and TRBJ2-1, is GAGVSQSPSNKVTEKGKDVELRCDPISGHTALYWYRQSLGQGLEFLIYFQGNSAPDKSGLPSDRFSAERTGGSVSTLTIQRTQQEDSAVYLCASSLWRGSSYNEQFFGPGTRLTVL.

The chain joins TRBV6-5 to TRBJ1-5; a weak D match, TRBD1 (5 bases). Between the trimmed V and J ends, which lost 6 bases and 1 base, there was a span of 13 bases. The CDR3 runs 15 residues. Germline CDR1 is MNHEY and CDR2 is SVGAGI. CDR3: CASRVGRASNQPQHF. CDR3 bases: TGTGCCAGCAGAGTTGGCAGGGCGAGCAATCAGCCCCAGCATTTT.